This T cell receptor beta chain is from a study of T cells in Graves' hyperthyroidism and ophthalmopathy (dated by TCRdb to the late 2010s). In the study overall: Peripheral blood samples were taken at initial diagnosis, before any treatment was given. To identify distinguishing TCR V-J signatures, a discovery cohort of around 100 patients was used, comprising roughly 45 with Graves' ophthalmopathy and around 57 with stable Graves' hyperthyroidism. The 75 to 100 discovery patients were divided at random into training and test sets in a 7:3 ratio. In about 6 Graves' hyperthyroidism patients, the study also compared T-cell repertoires from thyroid tissue with T-cell repertoires from blood. After sampling, hyperthyroidism patients received methimazole starting at 30 mg daily, and ophthalmopathy patients received high-dose intravenous methylprednisolone. The paper reports TCR Vbeta CDR3 sequencing of fewer than 150 peripheral blood samples: over 40 ophthalmopathy, around 80 hyperthyroidism and roughly 17 progressor patients. Whether ophthalmopathy could be predicted prospectively was tested in an independent validation cohort made up of under 20 hyperthyroidism patients plus 17 patients who later progressed to ophthalmopathy. Broad study findings and their caveats: No statistical method was used to set the sample size in advance, and investigators knew the group allocation. Most expanded thyroid clonotypes (frequency above 0.001) were also detected in blood, a finding suggesting that blood repertoires may reflect thyroid immune responses. In validation, the model predicted progression to ophthalmopathy with 65% to 71% sensitivity and 72% to 75% specificity, a median of 6.5 months before onset. A 13 V-J signature model separated ophthalmopathy from stable hyperthyroidism, with about 90% sensitivity and roughly 82% specificity in cross-validation and 80%/75% in testing.

This clonotype was observed at least ten times. The antigen it recognizes is unknown. Within one base of it there is no much larger clone, and no base qualities were kept. Moderately to severely active disease, a Clinical Activity Score of at least 3, a NOSPECS grade of at least 4, and a duration under 3 months were present in ophthalmopathy patients. The study excluded patients with uncontrolled infections, other autoimmune diseases, pregnancy or lactation. Diagnoses relied on clinical symptoms, serum thyroxine and TRAb, thyroid ultrasound and orbital computed tomography. Ficoll-Paque density gradient centrifugation was used to isolate PBMCs from under 11 ml of fresh peripheral blood. Total RNA was extracted using Trizol reagent, and RNA quality was assessed on an Agilent 2100 Bioanalyzer. Looking up the germline V gene (reference sequence) yields CDR1 DFQATT and CDR2 SNEGSKA. Taken from cysteine to phenylalanine, the CDR3 has 14 residues. The DNA shown is the 42-base CDR3, in frame from base 1. V sheds 3 bases and J sheds 3 bases, leaving 11 bases between their ends.

The TCR beta CDR3 regions were amplified from RNA transcripts. The TCR CDR3 was subjected to a first round of RT-PCR using the HTBI primer set and the Qiagen OneStep RT-PCR kit. Libraries were constructed in a second round of multiplex PCR, after which size selection and purification were carried out. Libraries were sequenced paired-end with 100 bp reads on an Illumina HiSeq2000. From the authors' description of their analysis: Raw data were processed with SOAPnuke, discarding reads with adapters, uncalled bases, mean Phred below 15, or no exact constant-primer or identifier match. COPE v1.2.5 was used to merge high-quality paired reads, and clonotypes were defined as unique nucleotide sequences. MiTCR v1.1 was used to align clonotypes to the IMGT TRBV, TRBD and TRBJ reference segments. The analysis included only V-J combinations with a frequency above 0.0001, which together covered more than 98% of the repertoires. A TCS score was defined as the ratio between F50 (clonal expansion) and ExV (chaos), using BLOSUM62-based TCRdist between CDR3 peptides within each V-J. Welch's t-statistics and random forest reduced 514 V-J features to some 14, which were used in a naive Bayes classifier (R e1071). Clones were called with MiXCR by TCRdb after fastp trimmed the public reads at Q25, and only in-frame beta chains were retained. Each entry merges the rows of one CDR3 protein and shows their most common DNA and genes. TCRdb assigned the V and J calls; the authors' analysis was not used. This sample gives 500,000 to 800,000 distinct CDR3 sequences in total; about 15% of them show up just once. Roughly an eighth of the sample is held by the ten biggest clonotypes.

The chain is encoded by TRBV20-1 joined to TRBJ1-4; no D gene is confidently identified. The sequenced sample consisted of blood. The receptor comes from a woman in her 50s with Graves' ophthalmopathy. The DNA is as follows: TGCAGTGCTAGTTCCGGGCGGGCTAATGAAAAACTGTTTTTT. Its product reads: CSASSGRANEKLFF.